These T cell receptor beta chains were read from a single sample in a study of blood T cell repertoires in COVID-19. Assay used: immunoSEQ multiplex PCR; TCRdb lists only in-frame clones, some missing. The sample consists of some 380,000 clones, roughly 80% of them appearing once. Sequencing was carried out using peripheral blood. Receptors originate from a human donor with acute or convalescent COVID-19. The donor label of this sample is uncertain. Both conserved end residues are part of each CDR3. Each record gives: clone size, D gene, J gene, V gene, CDR3 protein, CDR3 DNA. The D gene is left open where the match is weak. Clone size is stated in some rows and not others, as once, few, many or a class when expanded.

>.|.|TRBJ2-3|TRBV2
CASRGDITDTQYF
TGTGCCAGCAGAGGGGATATCACAGATACGCAGTATTTT
>few|TRBD1|TRBJ2-2|TRBV4-1
CASSHRGGRDTGELFF
TGCGCCAGCAGCCACCGAGGGGGCAGGGACACCGGGGAGCTGTTTTTT
>once|.|TRBJ2-1|TRBV7-9
CASRSTANEQFF
TGTGCCAGCAGGTCTACTGCGAATGAGCAGTTCTTC
>.|TRBD1|TRBJ1-3|TRBV4-2
CASSLTGTGLYGNTIYF
TGTGCCAGCAGCCTCACCGGGACAGGGTTATATGGAAACACCATATATTTT
>few|.|TRBJ2-7|TRBV28
CASSSTAPYEQYF
TGTGCCAGCAGTTCGACAGCACCCTACGAGCAGTACTTC
>.|.|TRBJ1-2|TRBV27
CACRGVHGYTF
TGTGCCTGCCGGGGGGTCCATGGCTACACCTTC
>.|.|TRBJ2-4|TRBV4-2
CASSQDRVSVTAKNIQYF
TGTGCCAGCAGCCAAGATCGAGTGAGCGTGACTGCCAAAAACATTCAGTACTTC
>.|TRBD1|TRBJ2-7|TRBV7-2
CASSPTTGGPYEQYF
TGTGCCAGCAGCCCGACGACAGGGGGACCCTACGAGCAGTACTTC
>.|TRBD2|TRBJ2-2|TRBV10-2
CASSESRTSGLTGELFF
TGCGCCAGCAGTGAGTCAAGAACTAGCGGACTCACCGGGGAGCTGTTTTTT
>.|.|TRBJ1-2|TRBV9
CASSVEGRGYGYTF
TGTGCCAGCAGCGTAGAAGGGAGGGGCTATGGCTACACCTTC
>.|.|TRBJ1-1|TRBV6-5
CASRKQVSALGAFF
TGTGCCAGCAGAAAACAGGTCTCCGCTTTGGGAGCTTTCTTT
>.|.|TRBJ1-2|TRBV3-1/TRBV3-2
CASSQHRANYGYTF
TGTGCCAGCAGCCAGCACAGGGCTAACTATGGCTACACCTTC
>.|TRBD1|TRBJ1-3|TRBV29-1
CSVDLDRAGNTIYF
TGCAGCGTTGACCTCGACAGGGCTGGAAACACCATATATTTT
>.|.|TRBJ1-5|TRBV19
CASSTRIRQPQHF
TGTGCCAGTAGTACCAGAATACGCCAGCCCCAGCATTTT
>.|.|TRBJ1-2|TRBV7-8
CASSLGQTVANYGYTF
TGTGCCAGCAGCTTAGGGCAGACAGTAGCTAACTATGGCTACACCTTC
>.|TRBD1|TRBJ1-3|TRBV7-8
CASGDRGRSGNTIYF
TGTGCCAGCGGGGACAGGGGACGCTCTGGAAACACCATATATTTT
>.|.|TRBJ2-7|TRBV28
CASEETPTYEQYF
TGTGCCTCCGAAGAAACCCCTACCTACGAGCAGTACTTC
>.|.|TRBJ1-6|TRBV28
CASSFQGSPLHF
TGTGCCAGCAGTTTCCAGGGCTCACCCCTCCACTTT
>.|TRBD1|TRBJ1-2|TRBV28
CASSLSGQGFPAGYTF
TGTGCCAGCAGTTTATCGGGACAGGGGTTCCCTGCTGGCTACACCTTC
>few|.|TRBJ1-4|TRBV18
CASSPAGYTNEKLFF
TGTGCCAGCTCACCCGCGGGCTACACTAATGAAAAACTGTTTTTT
>.|TRBD1|TRBJ1-1|TRBV6-5
CASSLYRGRTEAFF
TGTGCCAGCAGTCTATACAGGGGAAGGACTGAAGCTTTCTTT
>few|.|TRBJ1-5|TRBV5-4
CASSSGPYSNQPQHF
TGTGCCAGCAGCTCCGGTCCCTATAGCAATCAGCCCCAGCATTTT
>.|.|TRBJ1-1|TRBV28
CASRDRGGVNTEAFF
TGTGCCAGCAGAGATAGGGGGGGGGTGAACACTGAAGCTTTCTTT
>.|.|TRBJ1-5|TRBV5-5
CASSLATANQPQHF
TGTGCCAGCAGCTTAGCGACAGCTAATCAGCCCCAGCATTTT
>.|TRBD1|TRBJ2-5|TRBV9
CASSVAKGQGLETQYF
TGTGCCAGCAGCGTAGCTAAGGGACAGGGTTTAGAGACCCAGTACTTC
>.|.|TRBJ2-1|TRBV5-1
CASSLSSEYEQFF
TGCGCCAGCAGCTTATCTAGCGAGTACGAGCAGTTCTTC
>.|TRBD2|TRBJ2-7|TRBV28
CASSLSSGGSSYEQYF
TGTGCCAGCAGTTTATCTAGCGGGGGGAGCTCCTACGAGCAGTACTTC
>.|.|TRBJ1-2|TRBV7-9
CASSGSGISGYTF
TGTGCCAGCAGCGGCTCAGGGATTTCTGGCTACACCTTC
>.|TRBD1|TRBJ1-2|TRBV2
CASSPQGVGNYGYTF
TGTGCCAGCAGCCCACAGGGGGTGGGTAACTATGGCTACACCTTC
>.|.|TRBJ1-1|TRBV5-1
CASSFGGYTEAFF
TGCGCCAGCAGCTTTGGGGGGTACACTGAAGCTTTCTTT
>.|.|TRBJ1-4|TRBV5-1
CASSLEHTNEKLFF
TGCGCCAGCAGCTTGGAGCATACTAATGAAAAACTGTTTTTT
>.|.|TRBJ1-2|TRBV19
CASSIGLLNYGYTF
TGTGCCAGTAGTATCGGACTGCTTAACTACGGCTACACCTTC
>once|TRBD1|TRBJ1-5|TRBV18
CASSPSGGQGNQPQHF
TGTGCCAGCTCACCCTCAGGGGGTCAGGGCAATCAGCCCCAGCATTTT
>.|TRBD2|TRBJ2-1|TRBV28
CASRNGLAGVRNEQFF
TGTGCCAGCAGAAACGGACTAGCGGGGGTAAGGAATGAGCAGTTCTTC
>once|TRBD1|TRBJ2-1|TRBV30
CAWSQHAGTGVRDEQFF
TGTGCCTGGAGCCAACACGCCGGGACAGGGGTACGGGATGAGCAGTTCTTC
>.|.|TRBJ2-3|TRBV21-1
CASSKAPGGPLSTDTQYF
TGTGCCAGCAGCAAAGCCCCAGGGGGCCCCTTAAGCACAGATACGCAGTATTTT
>.|.|TRBJ1-5|TRBV19
CASSDTGGGNQPQHF
TGTGCCAGTAGTGATACCGGGGGTGGCAATCAGCCCCAGCATTTT
>once|TRBD1|TRBJ1-1|TRBV13
CASSPYGQGRKTEAFF
TGTGCCAGCAGCCCCTATGGACAGGGGAGGAAAACTGAAGCTTTCTTT
>.|TRBD1|TRBJ2-2|TRBV18
CASSHGQGLIGELFF
TGTGCCAGCTCACACGGACAGGGTTTGATCGGGGAGCTGTTTTTT
>few|TRBD2|TRBJ2-3|TRBV6-5
CASRILAGLDTQYF
TGTGCCAGCAGGATACTAGCGGGGCTCGATACGCAGTATTTT
>.|.|TRBJ1-6|TRBV30
CAWSLISDSRAYSPLHF
TGTGCCTGGAGTCTTATCTCGGACAGCCGCGCTTATTCACCCCTCCACTTT
>.|.|TRBJ1-1|TRBV7-9
CASSFKSGLTEAFF
TGTGCCAGCAGCTTCAAATCAGGGCTCACTGAAGCTTTCTTT
>.|TRBD2|TRBJ2-2|TRBV4-1
CASSQGIAGGLTGELFF
TGCGCCAGCAGCCAAGGGATAGCGGGAGGATTGACCGGGGAGCTGTTTTTT
>.|TRBD1|TRBJ1-1|TRBV30
CAWRQQGKSNTEAFF
TGTGCCTGGAGGCAACAGGGGAAATCGAACACTGAAGCTTTCTTT
>.|.|TRBJ2-2|TRBV1
CTSSRMVAGITGELFF
TGCACCAGCAGCCGTATGGTTGCGGGGATTACCGGGGAGCTGTTTTTT
>.|TRBD1|TRBJ1-6|TRBV6-5
CASRGTGSYNSPLHF
TGTGCCAGCAGGGGGACAGGATCCTATAATTCACCCCTCCACTTT
>.|.|TRBJ1-1|TRBV5-1
CASFHSGGDTEAFF
TGCGCCAGCTTCCACTCCGGGGGGGACACTGAAGCTTTCTTT
>.|.|TRBJ1-5|TRBV23-1
CASSHPDRRNQPQHF
TGCGCCAGCAGTCACCCTGACAGACGCAATCAGCCCCAGCATTTT